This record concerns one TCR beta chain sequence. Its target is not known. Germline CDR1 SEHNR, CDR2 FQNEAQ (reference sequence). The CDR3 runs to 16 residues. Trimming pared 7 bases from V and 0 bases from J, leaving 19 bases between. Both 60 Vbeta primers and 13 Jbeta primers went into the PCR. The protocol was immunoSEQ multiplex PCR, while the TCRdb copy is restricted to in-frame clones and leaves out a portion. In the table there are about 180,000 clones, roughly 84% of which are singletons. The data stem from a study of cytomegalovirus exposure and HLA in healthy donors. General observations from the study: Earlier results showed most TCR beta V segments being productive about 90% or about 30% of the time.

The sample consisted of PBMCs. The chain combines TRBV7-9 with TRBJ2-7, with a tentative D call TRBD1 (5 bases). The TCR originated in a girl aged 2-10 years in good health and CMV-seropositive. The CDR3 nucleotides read TGTGCCAGCACCAACGACAGTCCTAAAAGCTCCTACGAGCAGTACTTC. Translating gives CASTNDSPKSSYEQYF.